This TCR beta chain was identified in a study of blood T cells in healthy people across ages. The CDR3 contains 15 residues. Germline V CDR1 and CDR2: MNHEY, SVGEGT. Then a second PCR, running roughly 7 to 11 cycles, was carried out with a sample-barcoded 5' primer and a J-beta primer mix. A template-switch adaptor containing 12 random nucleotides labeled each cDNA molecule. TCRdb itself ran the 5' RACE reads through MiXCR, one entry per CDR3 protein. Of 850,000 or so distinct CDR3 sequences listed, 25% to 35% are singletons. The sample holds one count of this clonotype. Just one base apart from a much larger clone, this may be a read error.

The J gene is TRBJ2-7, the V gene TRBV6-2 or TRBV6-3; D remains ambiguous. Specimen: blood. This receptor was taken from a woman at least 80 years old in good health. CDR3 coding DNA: TGTACCAGCAGTTTGTCTGACCCCGTCTACGACGAGCAGTACTTC. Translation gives CTSSLSDPVYDEQYF.